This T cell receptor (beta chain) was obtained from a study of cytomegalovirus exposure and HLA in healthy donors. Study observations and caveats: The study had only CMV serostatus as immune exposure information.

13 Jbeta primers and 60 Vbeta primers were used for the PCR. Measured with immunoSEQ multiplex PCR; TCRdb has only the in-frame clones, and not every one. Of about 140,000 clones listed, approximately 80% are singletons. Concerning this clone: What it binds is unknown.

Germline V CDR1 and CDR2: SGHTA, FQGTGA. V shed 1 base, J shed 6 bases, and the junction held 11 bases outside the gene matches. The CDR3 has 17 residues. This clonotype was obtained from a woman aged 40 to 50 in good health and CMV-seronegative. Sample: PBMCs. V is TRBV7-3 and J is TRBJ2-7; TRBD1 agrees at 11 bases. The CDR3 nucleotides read TGTGCCAGCAGCTTAAGTCCCACCGGGACAGGGGGTTTCGAGCAGTACTTC. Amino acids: CASSLSPTGTGGFEQYF.